Each of the 18 T cell receptor beta chains below was sequenced from the same sample in a study of identical twins. From the 5' RACE reads, TCRdb called clonotypes with MiXCR, one entry per CDR3 protein. The sample has roughly 490,000 distinct CDR3 sequences, 14% seen once. A further study also used this sample, focusing on yellow fever vaccine responses in identical twins.

What was sequenced was CD4+ T cells sorted from blood. The source of these receptors is a woman aged 18-29 years in good health.

This clonotype has a count of ten or more. The rearrangement links TRBV12-3 or TRBV12-4 to TRBJ2-7, with no clear D. This CDR3 has 12 residues. Trimming cost V 5 bases and J 0 bases, with 5 bases left between them. This CDR3 is CASSRRSYEQYF. The CDR3 nucleotides read TGTGCCAGCAGTCGGCGCTCCTACGAGCAGTACTTC.

This clonotype was counted a few times. The gene calls are TRBV6-2 or TRBV6-3 and TRBJ2-7, with 11 bases matching TRBD2. Looked up from germline, CDR1 is MNHEY and CDR2 is SVGEGT. The junction had 7 bases not matched to a gene; V was cut back by 6 bases and J by 6 bases. The CDR3 consists of 14 residues. The CDR3 DNA reads TGTGCCAGCAGGCTAGCGGGAGGCCTTCGCGAGCAGTACTTC. Translated: CASRLAGGLREQYF.

J is TRBJ1-5 and V is TRBV6-6; 8 bases fit TRBD1. V was clipped by 7 bases and J by 7 bases; unmatched bases: 6. Per germline, CDR1 MNHNY and CDR2 SVGAGI (reference sequence). This CDR3 has 13 amino acids. CDR3 sequence: CASISGGSQPQHF. The CDR3 bases are TGTGCCAGCATTTCAGGGGGCTCGCAGCCCCAGCATTTT.

The chain recombines TRBV11-3 with TRBJ2-1; D could derive from TRBD1 or TRBD2 (5 bases each). From germline, CDR1 is SGHNT and CDR2 YENEEA. There are 13 residues in the CDR3. Trimming pared 3 bases from V and 8 bases from J, leaving 11 bases between. In DNA form, the CDR3 reads TGTGCCAGCAGCTTGGGGGATACAGATGAGCAGTTCTTC. Its protein is CASSLGDTDEQFF.

Only a few counts were recorded for this clonotype. The gene calls are TRBV2 and TRBJ1-1; D remains ambiguous. V was trimmed by 2 bases and J by 1 base, leaving 8 bases between them. Looked up from germline, CDR1 is SNHLY and CDR2 is FYNNEI. CDR3 length: 14 amino acids. CDR3 region: CASSEQIRNTEAFF. In DNA form, the CDR3 reads TGTGCCAGCAGTGAACAGATCAGGAACACTGAAGCTTTCTTT.

This clonotype was counted a few times. CDR3 amino acids: CASSQDGTGGYTF. The DNA of the CDR3 is TGTGCCAGCAGCCAAGATGGGACAGGGGGCTACACCTTC. This sequence joins TRBV14 and TRBJ1-2, with 9 bases identical to TRBD1. CDR3 length: 13 amino acids. The trim removed 0 bases at V and 8 bases at J, leaving 1 base unmatched. Germline V gene lookup returns CDR1 SGHDN and CDR2 FVKESK.

The V call is TRBV27, the J call TRBJ2-1; D might be TRBD2 (5 bases). Germline CDR1 reads MNHEY; CDR2 reads SMNVEV (reference sequence). This CDR3 comprises 16 residues. V lost 6 bases and J 1 base, leaving 16 bases between the germline ends. The CDR3 is CASSSILVLSYNEQFF. In DNA form, the CDR3 reads TGTGCCAGCAGCTCGATACTAGTTTTATCCTACAATGAGCAGTTCTTC.

This clonotype has only a few counts. V is TRBV13 and J is TRBJ2-6; tentatively, D is TRBD2 (5 bases). The CDR3 spans 15 residues. The germline gives CDR1 PRHDT, CDR2 FYEKMQ (reference sequence). CDR3 in amino acids: CDGNSLLSGANVLTF. The CDR3, as DNA: TGTGACGGGAACTCTCTTCTATCTGGGGCCAACGTCCTGACTTTC.

V gene TRBV12-3 or TRBV12-4 combines with J gene TRBJ1-2; D possibly corresponds to TRBD1 (5 bases). Trimming left V 7 bases short and J 4 bases short, with 16 bases between. The CDR3 has 14 residues. The CDR3 spells CASTPGRGIYGYTF. CDR3 nucleotides: TGTGCCAGCACCCCGGGCCGGGGCATCTATGGCTACACCTTC.

V gene TRBV20-1 combines with J gene TRBJ2-7; D tentatively reads TRBD1 or TRBD2 (5 bases each). CDR1 is DFQATT and CDR2 is SNEGSKA in the germline V gene (reference sequence). Trimming removed 1 base from V and 0 bases from J, with 10 bases in between. This CDR3 contains 14 residues. The DNA for the CDR3 is TGCAGTGCTAGAGTGGGACGGATCTCCTACGAGCAGTACTTC. Translating gives CSARVGRISYEQYF.

The chain joins TRBV7-9 to TRBJ2-1, with D uncertain. V was cut by 3 bases and J by 9 bases, with 6 bases left in between. The CDR3 has 11 amino acids. Germline V lookup: CDR1 SEHNR, CDR2 FQNEAQ (reference sequence). Written as DNA, the CDR3 is TGTGCCAGCAGCTTCCCCGGTGAGCAGTTCTTC. Its protein is CASSFPGEQFF.

This clonotype was counted a few times. The CDR3: CASSRDRGLYNEQFF. The CDR3 DNA is TGTGCCAGCAGCCGGGACAGGGGGTTATACAATGAGCAGTTCTTC. The genes are TRBV14 and TRBJ2-1; 11 bases line up with TRBD1. CDR1 and CDR2 from the germline V gene are SGHDN and FVKESK. Unmatched junction bases numbered 3, after V lost 4 bases and J lost 4 bases. The CDR3 extends over 15 amino acids.

This clonotype was counted between two and nine times. The chain joins TRBV11-2 to TRBJ2-7; TRBD1 might be the D (6 bases). Looked up from germline, CDR1 is SGHAT and CDR2 is FQNNGV. V was pared by 0 bases and J by 0 bases, with 18 bases between. The CDR3 spans 18 residues. The CDR3 DNA is TGTGCCAGCAGCTTAGATACCAGGGGACACAAGAGCTCCTACGAGCAGTACTTC. Encoded protein: CASSLDTRGHKSSYEQYF.

This chain links TRBV4-3 with TRBJ1-2; 11 bases align to TRBD1. V lost 6 bases, J lost 6 bases, and 6 bases stayed unmatched. The CDR3 contains 14 residues. The germline CDR1 and CDR2 sequences are LGHNA and YSLEER. The CDR3 reads CASRTTGQGDGYTF. For the CDR3, the DNA is TGCGCCAGCAGAACAACGGGACAGGGGGATGGCTACACCTTC.

The chain joins TRBV28 to TRBJ2-4, with a possible D match to TRBD2 (5 bases). V dropped 3 bases and J dropped 0 bases, with 15 bases sitting between them. The V gene's germline CDR1 is MDHEN and CDR2 SYDVKM. The CDR3 is 17 amino acids. CDR3 residues: CASSFPNSGLAKNIQYF. The CDR3 DNA is TGTGCCAGCAGTTTTCCCAACTCCGGACTAGCCAAAAACATTCAGTACTTC.

The V gene is TRBV10-3, the J gene TRBJ2-7; D remains ambiguous. The CDR3 has 15 amino acids. Trimming pared 0 bases from V and 2 bases from J, leaving 11 bases between. CDR1 and CDR2 from the germline V gene are ENHRY and SYGVKD. The CDR3 coding sequence is TGTGCCATCAGTGAGTCAGGTGCGGTTACCTACGAGCAGTACTTC. Translation: CAISESGAVTYEQYF.

V is TRBV6-2 or TRBV6-3 and J is TRBJ2-6, with D tentatively TRBD2 (5 bases). The CDR3 totals 17 residues. Germline-derived CDR1 and CDR2 are MNHEY and SVGEGT. Trimming stripped 2 bases from V and 0 bases from J, with 11 bases between. CDR3 coding DNA: TGTGCCAGCAGTTACGGACTCCCGACCTCTGGGGCCAACGTCCTGACTTTC. Its translation is CASSYGLPTSGANVLTF.

This clonotype was detected only a few times. For the CDR3, the DNA is TGTGCCAGCCGGGACAGGGGGCTTGAGGAGCTGTTTTTT. Its protein product is CASRDRGLEELFF. The J gene is TRBJ2-2, the V gene TRBV7-9, with 12 positions matching TRBD1. The trim removed 8 bases at V and 10 bases at J, leaving 5 bases unmatched. The CDR3 consists of 13 residues. Germline CDR1 reads SEHNR; CDR2 reads FQNEAQ (reference sequence).